Listed below are T cell receptor beta chains from one sample, sequenced in a study of technical replicates of blood from a few donors. Clones were read by immunoSEQ multiplex PCR, and TCRdb kept only the in-frame ones, dropping some. The sample includes about 94,000 clones, roughly 96% of them seen just once. Sequenced input: T cells isolated from PBMCs. These receptors were obtained from a human donor in good health. CDR3s include the opening cysteine and the closing phenylalanine or tryptophan. The D gene is left open where the match is weak. Clone size appears in some rows only: once, few, many, or a class for an expanded clone.

d_gene	v_gene	j_gene	abundance	CDR3nt	CDR3aa
.	TRBV5-1	TRBJ2-7	.	TGCGCCAGCAGCTTCGGTTACGAGCAGTACTTC	CASSFGYEQYF
.	TRBV2	TRBJ1-1	.	TGTGCCAGCAGTCTACAGGGTGAAGGCACTGAAGCTTTCTTT	CASSLQGEGTEAFF
.	TRBV27	TRBJ1-1	.	TGTGCCAGCAGTTTTCGACCAGGACACCGAGAAGCTTTCTTT	CASSFRPGHREAFF
.	TRBV12-5	TRBJ1-1	.	TGTGCTAGTGGTTTCCAGACTGAGAACACTGAAGCTTTCTTT	CASGFQTENTEAFF
TRBD2	TRBV15	TRBJ2-7	.	TGTGCCACCAGCACCGAAGGGAGGGGCCGCTACGAGCAGTACTTC	CATSTEGRGRYEQYF
.	TRBV7-8	TRBJ2-1	.	TGTGCCAGCAGCTTAAGCCCCAATGAGCAGTTCTTC	CASSLSPNEQFF
TRBD1	TRBV19	TRBJ2-7	.	TGTGCCAGTAGTTTCAGTGACAGGGCCTACGAGCAGTACTTC	CASSFSDRAYEQYF
TRBD2	TRBV6-1	TRBJ2-5	.	TGTGCCAGCAGTGAAGTTGGGGGGGACCTCCAAGAGACCCAGTACTTC	CASSEVGGDLQETQYF
.	TRBV28	TRBJ2-7	.	TGTGCCAGCACTCGGGACTACGAGCAGTACTTC	CASTRDYEQYF
.	TRBV19	TRBJ1-1	.	TGTGCCAGTAGTATTCACCAACTTCACACTGAAGCTTTCTTT	CASSIHQLHTEAFF
.	TRBV12-1	TRBJ1-1	.	TGTGCCAGCAGCTTTGTATCGGAGGACAGGTTGGAGGGTAGCCTAGGTCCACAGAACACTGAAGCTTTCTTT	CASSFVSEDRLEGSLGPQNTEAFF
.	TRBV11-1	TRBJ2-1	.	TGTGCCAGCGGGGGACATTACAATGAGCAGTTCTTC	CASGGHYNEQFF
TRBD1	TRBV6-1	TRBJ1-2	.	TGTGCCAGCCAACTTAGACAGGGGAACGAGGGCTACACCTTC	CASQLRQGNEGYTF
.	TRBV28	TRBJ1-2	once	TGTGCCAGCAGTTCGGTAGGGGGGGAGGCCTCCTTAGGCTATGGCTACACCTTC	CASSSVGGEASLGYGYTF
.	TRBV9	TRBJ2-7	.	TGTGCCAGCAGCGTAGAGCCAGCGGCCCACTACGAGCAGTACTTC	CASSVEPAAHYEQYF
TRBD1	TRBV19	TRBJ1-2	.	TGTGCCAGTAGTCCGCGACAGGGGGCTGGCTACACCTTC	CASSPRQGAGYTF
.	TRBV6-5	TRBJ2-7	once	TGTGCCAGCAGCCAAAGGGGCGGCGACGAGCAGTACTTC	CASSQRGGDEQYF
.	TRBV7-9	TRBJ1-3	.	TGTGCCAGCAGCCCTATTTCTGGAAACACCATATATTTT	CASSPISGNTIYF
.	TRBV6-6	TRBJ1-1	.	TGTGCCAGCAGTTACTCGAACATCGACACTGAAGCTTTCTTT	CASSYSNIDTEAFF
TRBD1	TRBV2	TRBJ2-1	.	TGTGCCAGCAGCCAATTCCCATCCCCGGGACAGGGGAACGAGCAGTTCTTC	CASSQFPSPGQGNEQFF
.	TRBV11-3	TRBJ1-2	.	TGTGCCAGCACCGACGGGGGAAATAACTATGGCTACACCTTC	CASTDGGNNYGYTF
.	TRBV6-5	TRBJ1-1	.	TGTGCCAGCAGTTATAGCCATAGAAAGACTGAAGCTTTCTTT	CASSYSHRKTEAFF
.	TRBV15	TRBJ2-5	.	TGTGCCACCAGCCCCCCTAGGAACCCCCAAGAGACCCAGTACTTC	CATSPPRNPQETQYF
.	TRBV7-9	TRBJ2-7	.	TGTGCCAGCAGCTTAGCTAGATACGAGCAGTACTTC	CASSLARYEQYF
.	TRBV7-9	TRBJ1-1	.	TGTGCCAGCAGCCGAATCGTGGGCAACACTGAAGCTTTCTTT	CASSRIVGNTEAFF
.	TRBV4-2	TRBJ2-7	.	TGTGCCAGCAGCCCAAACGGGTACGAGCAGTACTTC	CASSPNGYEQYF
.	TRBV7-9	TRBJ1-6	.	TGTGCCAGCAGCGGGAAAGGGGTGGGCCGATATAATTCACCCCTCCACTTT	CASSGKGVGRYNSPLHF
TRBD1	TRBV7-7	TRBJ2-3	.	TGTGCTAGCAGCAAAGGGCCAGGGACAGATAGCACAGATACGCAGTATTTT	CASSKGPGTDSTDTQYF
.	TRBV7-9	TRBJ2-2	.	TGTGCCAGCAGCTTTCAGGGGATAAACACCGGGGAGCTGTTTTTT	CASSFQGINTGELFF
TRBD2	TRBV27	TRBJ2-1	.	TGTGCCAGCAGTTTATACACTAGCGGGAACAATGAGCAGTTCTTC	CASSLYTSGNNEQFF
TRBD1	TRBV9	TRBJ1-5	.	TGTGCCAGCAGCGCTGAGGGGGCGTATAGCAATCAGCCCCAGCATTTT	CASSAEGAYSNQPQHF
.	TRBV19	TRBJ1-5	.	TGTGCCAGCCGAGCTCCCACGGCCCGAGGGAATCAGCCCCAGCATTTT	CASRAPTARGNQPQHF
TRBD1	TRBV7-8	TRBJ1-2	.	TGTGCCAGCAGCTTAGAAGGCTCGAGACAGGGATATGGCTACACCTTC	CASSLEGSRQGYGYTF